This T cell receptor beta chain was profiled in a study of T cell repertoires in cytomegalovirus infection. Germline CDR1 DFQATT, CDR2 SNEGSKA (reference sequence). The CDR3 sequence is 13 residues long. The V and J ends lost 3 bases and 4 bases, in that order; junction bases with no gene match: 2. One entry per CDR3 protein results from TCRdb running MiXCR on the reads. The repertoire holds approximately 490,000 distinct CDR3 sequences, with 11% as singletons. This chain joins TRBV20-1 and TRBJ1-1, with 10 nucleotides matching TRBD1. Sequencing input: PBMCs. The sequence derives from a human donor in good health (CMV status not recorded). Some clones in this sample may be carry-over from other donors' samples. The CDR3 DNA reads as TGCAGTGCTAGGGGGACAGGGGCCACTGAAGCTTTCTTT. Encoded protein: CSARGTGATEAFF.